Presented here are 9 T cell receptor beta chains from one specimen sequenced in a study of cytomegalovirus exposure and HLA in healthy donors. 13 Jbeta primers and 60 Vbeta primers were used for the PCR. Using immunoSEQ multiplex PCR, the repertoire was profiled, and TCRdb retains in-frame clones only, with some absent. The sample has some 71,000 clones; approximately 63% are singletons. The sequencing sample was made of PBMCs. Receptors originate from a woman between 50 and 59 years old in good health and CMV-seropositive.

V gene TRBV9 combines with J gene TRBJ2-7; D remains unclear. CDR1 SGDLS and CDR2 YYNGEE come from the germline V gene. This CDR3 has 14 amino acids. Trimming took off 4 bases at V and 2 bases at J, with 13 bases between the two ends. The CDR3: CASSLEQRPYEQYF. Here the CDR3 DNA reads TGTGCCAGCAGCCTAGAACAGAGACCCTACGAGCAGTACTTC.

This clone came up a few times. The gene calls are TRBV5-4 and TRBJ2-3, with 7 nucleotides matching TRBD2. From germline, CDR1 is SGHNT and CDR2 YYREEE (reference sequence). The CDR3 is made up of 16 amino acids. With V trimmed by 0 bases and J by 5 bases, 9 bases remained unmatched. As DNA, the CDR3 is TGTGCCAGCAGCTTGGGACTAGCAAAAGGGGAAGATACGCAGTATTTT. It translates to CASSLGLAKGEDTQYF.

V usage is TRBV27 and J usage is TRBJ2-2; a weak D match, TRBD1 (5 bases). This CDR3 has 17 amino acids. Trimming removed 6 bases from V and 4 bases from J, with 21 bases in between. The germline V gene encodes CDR1 MNHEY and CDR2 SMNVEV (reference sequence). The CDR3 DNA reads as TGTGCCAGCAGATTAAAGACAGCTCACCGAGGCACCGGGGAGCTGTTTTTT. Its protein is CASRLKTAHRGTGELFF.

This clone showed up just a few times. The chain employs TRBV11-2 and TRBJ2-1, with D possibly matching TRBD2 (5 bases). The germline V gene encodes CDR1 SGHAT and CDR2 FQNNGV. V lost 4 bases and J 10 bases, leaving 23 bases between the germline ends. CDR3 length: 16 residues. CDR3: CASSSGVTAGFSEQFF. The CDR3 region has the DNA TGTGCCAGCAGCTCCGGGGTAACGGCAGGATTCTCGGAGCAGTTCTTC.

The V call is TRBV29-1, the J call TRBJ2-7, with TRBD1 matching 11 bases. The CDR3 runs to 13 residues. Germline lookup yields CDR1 SQVTM and CDR2 ANQGSEA. V lost 4 bases and J lost 6; bases outside the gene matches: 5. The CDR3 region has the DNA TGCAGCGTTGGGGACAGGGGGGGAGGCGAGCAGTACTTC. It codes for CSVGDRGGGEQYF.

The chain employs TRBV7-2 and TRBJ2-5; 12 bases map to TRBD2. This CDR3 spans 17 amino acids. V lost 1 base and J lost 1; bases outside the gene matches: 4. The germline CDR1 and CDR2 sequences are SGHTA and FQGNSA. CDR3 in amino acids: CASSLGTSGTFQETQYF. In DNA form, the CDR3 reads TGTGCCAGCAGCTTAGGGACTAGCGGGACGTTCCAAGAGACCCAGTACTTC.

This clone was detected once. The chain has TRBV6-5 and TRBJ2-4, with no clear D. CDR1 is MNHEY and CDR2 is SVGAGI in the germline V gene. The CDR3 length is 13 residues. V shed 0 bases and J shed 9 bases, with 9 bases lying between them. DNA of the CDR3: TGTGCCAGCAGTTACTCGGTCCCGGGCATTCAGTACTTC. Encoded protein: CASSYSVPGIQYF.

CDR3 sequence reads: CASSVQPGGQTNTGELFF. The CDR3 DNA follows: TGTGCCAGCAGCGTACAACCGGGAGGGCAAACGAACACCGGGGAGCTGTTTTTT. This chain joins TRBV9 and TRBJ2-2; 8 bases fit TRBD2. Germline loops: CDR1 SGDLS, CDR2 YYNGEE. The V and J ends lost 1 base and 0 bases, in that order; junction bases with no gene match: 8. The CDR3 sequence is 18 residues long.

This chain links TRBV11-2 with TRBJ1-1, with D perhaps matching TRBD1 (6 bases). V was pared by 3 bases and J by 1 base, with 9 bases between. This CDR3 comprises 14 residues. Germline V gene lookup returns CDR1 SGHAT and CDR2 FQNNGV. Here the CDR3 reads CASSFLQGNTEAFF. The CDR3 DNA reads as TGTGCCAGCAGCTTCCTACAGGGGAACACTGAAGCTTTCTTT.